A selection of T cell receptor beta chains follows, all from one sample in a study of blood T cell repertoires in COVID-19. Clones were read by immunoSEQ multiplex PCR, and TCRdb kept only the in-frame ones, dropping some. Of about 150,000 clones in the sample, about 80% were seen once. The material sequenced was peripheral blood. Receptor source: a woman aged 55-70 years with acute or convalescent COVID-19. Both conserved end residues are part of each CDR3. The D gene is left open where the match is weak. Size tells how often a clone was seen (once, few, many) or the class of an expanded clone, and some rows leave it out.

clone_size,cdr3_length,v_call,d_call,j_call,cdr3_nt,cdr3_aa
-,16,TRBV28,TRBD1,TRBJ2-2,TGTGCCAGCAGTTTGCTGACAGGGGCCCCAACCGGGGAGCTGTTTTTT,CASSLLTGAPTGELFF
-,17,TRBV4-1,TRBD1,TRBJ1-5,TGCGCCAGCAGCCAAGTTATGCGGACAGGGGGCTTTCAGCCCCAGCATTTT,CASSQVMRTGGFQPQHF
-,15,TRBV7-9,-,TRBJ2-5,TGTGCCAGCAGCCAAGGGTTAGGGGGTCAAGAGACCCAGTACTTC,CASSQGLGGQETQYF
-,15,TRBV12-5,-,TRBJ1-2,TGTGCTAGTGCCTCGGACAAGAAAAGAATAGGGGGCTACACCTTC,CASASDKKRIGGYTF
-,13,TRBV5-1,-,TRBJ1-1,TGCGCCAGCAGCTTGCAATTGAACACTGAAGCTTTCTTT,CASSLQLNTEAFF
-,14,TRBV29-1,TRBD1,TRBJ2-1,TGCAGCGTCACCGGGACAGGGACCTACAATGAGCAGTTCTTC,CSVTGTGTYNEQFF
-,17,TRBV30,TRBD1,TRBJ2-7,TGTGCCTGGAGTGTACGGACAGGGATCGTCCGGTCCTACGAGCAGTACTTC,CAWSVRTGIVRSYEQYF
few,15,TRBV19,TRBD1,TRBJ2-2,TGTGCCAGTAGGGAACAGGGGGCGGTAACCGGGGAGCTGTTTTTT,CASREQGAVTGELFF
-,12,TRBV12-5,-,TRBJ2-1,TGTGCTAGTGGTCCACAACAGGGACCGGCGTTCTTC,CASGPQQGPAFF
few,12,TRBV10-3,-,TRBJ1-1,TGTGCCATCAGTGACGGGAACACTGAAGCTTTCTTT,CAISDGNTEAFF
-,14,TRBV15,-,TRBJ2-1,TGTGCCACCAGACGGGGACAAGCTTACAATGAGCAGTTCTTC,CATRRGQAYNEQFF
-,11,TRBV12-3/TRBV12-4,-,TRBJ1-2,TGTGCCAGCAGTTTTCGGGATGGCTACACCTTC,CASSFRDGYTF
-,18,TRBV10-3,TRBD1,TRBJ1-5,TGTGCCATCACTCTGGACAGGCGGACCTATAATAGCAATCAGCCCCAGCATTTT,CAITLDRRTYNSNQPQHF
few,14,TRBV18,TRBD2,TRBJ2-1,TGTGCCAGCTCACCACCGGGACTAGCCAATGAGCAGTTCTTC,CASSPPGLANEQFF
-,16,TRBV10-1,TRBD2,TRBJ2-5,TGCGCCAGCAGCGAAGGACTAGCGGGGAACCAAGAGACCCAGTACTTC,CASSEGLAGNQETQYF
-,16,TRBV9,-,TRBJ2-4,TGTGCCAGCAGCCCCGGGTATGCTGGGGCTGGGGACATTCAGTACTTC,CASSPGYAGAGDIQYF
many,15,TRBV5-6,TRBD2,TRBJ2-7,TGTGCCAGCAGCAGAGGACTAGCGGGGGTCGGTGAGCAGTACTTC,CASSRGLAGVGEQYF
once,15,TRBV4-1,-,TRBJ1-5,TGCGCCAGCAGCCAGCTACAGACAGCTTTGAGGCCCCAGCATTTT,CASSQLQTALRPQHF
-,14,TRBV28,-,TRBJ1-2,TGTGCCAGCAGCTCGGGCGGGACCTACTATGGCTACACCTTC,CASSSGGTYYGYTF
-,14,TRBV3-1/TRBV3-2,TRBD1,TRBJ1-5,TGTGCCAGCAGCCAAATGACAGGGAAACAGCCCCAGCATTTT,CASSQMTGKQPQHF
-,16,TRBV18,TRBD1,TRBJ2-2,TGTGCCAGCTCAAGGACAGGGGGCTTCACCCACGGGGAGCTGTTTTTT,CASSRTGGFTHGELFF
-,15,TRBV5-6,-,TRBJ1-1,TGTGCCAGCAGCTTGGCTCCTGGGGACTACAAGGGAGCTTTCTTT,CASSLAPGDYKGAFF
-,16,TRBV6-1,TRBD1,TRBJ1-5,TGTGCCAGCAGTGAAGCGGGACAGGCGGGCAATCAGCCCCAGCATTTT,CASSEAGQAGNQPQHF
once,14,TRBV3-1/TRBV3-2,-,TRBJ2-5,TGTGCCAGCAGCCAGGCAGGGGTCCTGGAGACCCAGTACTTC,CASSQAGVLETQYF
-,14,TRBV18,-,TRBJ1-1,TGTGCCAGCTCACCACCAGGGGAAGGGACTGAAGCTTTCTTT,CASSPPGEGTEAFF
-,19,TRBV27,-,TRBJ2-7,TGTGCCAGCAGTTTAGTGCAGGGGTTGCATCCCCTCGCAAAGTACGAGCAGTACTTC,CASSLVQGLHPLAKYEQYF
-,14,TRBV2,TRBD1,TRBJ1-2,TGTGCCAGCAGTGATCAGGGGGCAGCTTATGGCTACACCTTC,CASSDQGAAYGYTF
once,17,TRBV5-4,TRBD2,TRBJ2-1,TGTGCCAGCAGCTTGACTAGCGGGGGGGCTAGGGGAAAGGAGCAGTTCTTC,CASSLTSGGARGKEQFF
-,16,TRBV7-9,-,TRBJ1-2,TGTGCCAGCAGCTTAGCCTATCAGGACAGAAGGGACGGCTACACCTTC,CASSLAYQDRRDGYTF
-,15,TRBV7-2,TRBD1,TRBJ1-2,TGTGCCAGCAGCTTAGTTCAGGGGGAACGCTATGGCTACACCTTC,CASSLVQGERYGYTF
-,13,TRBV11-3,-,TRBJ2-2,TGTGCCAGCAGCTTAAGGGGAAGCGGGGAGCTGTTTTTT,CASSLRGSGELFF
-,19,TRBV21-1,-,TRBJ1-5,TGTGCCAGCAGCAAAGTATCAACGGACAGGGGGACCTCCAATCAGCCCCAGCATTTT,CASSKVSTDRGTSNQPQHF